This T cell receptor beta chain was sequenced during a study of identical twins. Overall study results and limits: The models systematically underestimated how much out-of-frame TCR alpha was shared in monozygotic twins. Memory repertoires showed no such pattern, whereas abundant cord blood beta clonotypes carried fewer insertions. Zero-insertion analyses were open to partial confounding by invariant MAIT and iNKT cells.

This CDR3 has 13 residues. Germline V gene data show CDR1 as DFQATT and CDR2 as SNEGSKA (reference sequence). V lost 5 bases to trimming and J lost 6 bases, with 14 bases between them. Template switching supplied a universal primer site; unique molecular identifiers were carried on the cDNA. TCRdb re-analysed the 5' RACE reads in MiXCR, keeping a single row per CDR3 protein. The sample holds hundreds of thousands of distinct CDR3 sequences; less than 7% are singletons and the top ten take about 2%. Points on this clonotype: No antigen is known for it.

This chain connects TRBV20-1 to TRBJ2-1, with D tentatively TRBD1 (6 bases). Sequencing was done on a sample of naive T cells sorted from blood. This TCR was recovered from a man younger than 35 in good health. CDR3 loop: CSARTLGGNEQFF. CDR3 nucleotide sequence: TGCAGTGCTCGCACCCTAGGGGGCAATGAGCAGTTCTTC.